The 30 T cell receptor beta chains in this list originate from one sample, sequenced in a study of tumor-infiltrating lymphocytes in oesophageal squamous cell carcinoma. One entry per CDR3 protein results from TCRdb running MiXCR on the PCR reads. Of under 15,000 distinct CDR3 sequences in the sample, roughly 56% are singletons; the top ten hold 36%. The sample consisted of esophageal tumor tissue. The origin of the receptors is a male donor with esophageal squamous cell carcinoma.

On this clonotype itself: It may be a read error: a sequence one base away is much more abundant. The rearrangement links TRBV27 to TRBJ2-1; D unclear. The DNA end is more similar to TRBJ2-7, so the J call may be wrong. The germline V gene has CDR1 MNHEY and CDR2 SMNVEV (reference sequence). The CDR3 sequence is 13 residues long. CDR3 sequence reads: CASSNSSYNEQYF. CDR3 coding DNA: TGTGCCAGCAGTAACAGCTCCTACAATGAGCAGTACTTC.

This clonotype turned up a few times. The V and J genes are TRBV5-8 and TRBJ2-5; no clear D gene. This CDR3 is 13 amino acids long. The germline V gene encodes CDR1 SGHTS and CDR2 YDEGEE. With 0 bases removed from V and 2 bases from J, the gap between germline ends came to 5 bases. The chain's CDR3 is CASSLASQETQYF. In nucleotides, the CDR3 is TGTGCCAGCAGCTTGGCCAGTCAAGAGACCCAGTACTTC.

The chain couples TRBV6-1 to TRBJ2-5; the match to TRBD2 covers 7 bases. The end of the DNA fits TRBJ2-3 better, so the J call may be wrong. The germline gives CDR1 MNHNS, CDR2 SASEGT. This CDR3 has 11 amino acids. CDR3 DNA sequence: TGTGCCAGCAGTGAGGGGGGGACCCAGTATTTT. Amino acids: CASSEGGTQYF.

The J gene is TRBJ2-7, the V gene TRBV11-2, with 15 positions matching TRBD2. The CDR3 has 16 amino acids. Germline V CDR1 and CDR2: SGHAT, FQNNGV. The V segment lost 5 bases and the J segment 1 base; nucleotides outside the gene matches: 3. The CDR3 spells CASSPGTSGRSYEQYF. In DNA, the CDR3 is TGTGCCAGCAGCCCCGGGACTAGCGGGAGGTCCTACGAGCAGTACTTC.

The chain carries TRBV6-6 and TRBJ2-3; D gene unclear. The J call may be mistaken, given a closer DNA end match to TRBJ2-1. Germline V CDR1 and CDR2: MNHNY, SVGAGI (reference sequence). This CDR3 comprises 12 residues. The CDR3 DNA reads as TGTGCCAGCAGTTCCCCCTTGGAAGAGCAGTTCTTC. Protein product: CASSSPLEEQFF.

Ten or more counts support this clonotype. The chain has TRBV5-1 and TRBJ1-2; 10 bases are a match to TRBD1. The CDR3 has 15 residues. Germline V gene sequence: CDR1 SGHRS, CDR2 YFSETQ. The V gene end was trimmed by 3 bases and the J gene end by 6 bases; junction bases not matched to a gene: 8. CDR3 DNA: TGCGCCAGCAGCTATTCCGGGACAGGGGAAAATGGCTACACCTTC. As protein: CASSYSGTGENGYTF.

This sequence joins TRBV27 and TRBJ2-5, with unresolved D. The end of the DNA aligns better with TRBJ2-7, so the J call may be wrong. Germline loops: CDR1 MNHEY, CDR2 SMNVEV (reference sequence). This CDR3 is 14 amino acids long. CDR3 sequence: CASSLLQRSYEQYF. In nucleotides, the CDR3 is TGTGCCAGCAGTTTACTACAGCGCTCCTACGAGCAGTACTTC.

By proportion, this clonotype is medium-sized. This chain uses TRBV11-2 with TRBJ2-1; no definite D call. V lost 2 bases to trimming and J lost 4 bases, with 6 bases between them. In germline, CDR1 is SGHAT, CDR2 FQNNGV. CDR3 size: 13 residues. Here the CDR3 reads CASSLTPYNEQFF. The CDR3 DNA follows: TGTGCCAGCAGCTTAACCCCTTACAATGAGCAGTTCTTC.

The gene calls are TRBV7-6 and TRBJ1-1; D is ambiguous. Trimming pared 1 base from V and 5 bases from J, leaving 8 bases between. CDR1 SGHVS and CDR2 FNYEAQ come from the germline V gene. The CDR3 consists of 13 residues. CDR3 DNA sequence: TGTGCCAGCAGCTTAGTGGCTCGTACTGAAGCTTTCTTT. It codes for CASSLVARTEAFF. Based on the CDR3 plus reference TRBV7-6 and TRBJ1-1, the full variable domain is GAGVSQSPRYKVTKRGQDVALRCDPISGHVSLYWYRQALGQGPEFLTYFNYEAQQDKSGLPNDRFSAERPEGSISTLTIQRTEQRDSAMYRCASSLVARTEAFFGQGTRLTVV.

In its sample, this clonotype is medium-sized. V is TRBV11-3 and J is TRBJ2-3; 11 bases match TRBD2. This CDR3 spans 15 amino acids. Germline trimming cut 5 bases from V and 4 bases from J; bases unmatched to any gene: 5. Germline loops: CDR1 SGHNT, CDR2 YENEEA. CDR3 DNA sequence: TGTGCCAGCAGCCCGGGACTAGCGGATTCAGATACGCAGTATTTT. This codes for CASSPGLADSDTQYF.

This clonotype showed up just once. This chain uses TRBV28 with TRBJ2-4, with 11 bases matching TRBD2. The DNA matches TRBJ2-5 better at its end, which makes the J call doubtful. The CDR3 runs 17 residues. The germline V gene encodes CDR1 MDHEN and CDR2 SYDVKM. CDR3 bases: TGTGCCAGCAGTTTAACCTTACTAGCGGGAGATTCAGAGACCCAGTACTTC. Translated, it gives CASSLTLLAGDSETQYF.

Notes on this clonotype: The conserved closing phenylalanine or tryptophan is absent in this CDR3, likely reflecting a read error. The DNA is left out, because the CDR3 cannot be placed on it with certainty; the CDR3 is given as TCRdb lists it. The rearrangement joins TRBV6-6 to TRBJ2-7; the DNA was not compared with TRBD1, the D call given in the table. With termini counted, the CDR3 has 16 amino acids. Germline CDR1 reads MNHNY; CDR2 reads SVGAGI (reference sequence). Here the CDR3 reads CASNRQPTNYGYTFGS.

This clonotype qualifies as medium-sized. V is TRBV10-3 and J is TRBJ2-3; D may be TRBD1 (6 bases). Deletions cut 0 bases from V and 0 bases from J, with 7 bases between. CDR1 and CDR2 (germline): ENHRY, SYGVKD. The CDR3 consists of 15 residues. CDR3 DNA: TGTGCCATCAGTGAGTCGGGGGCTAGCACAGATACGCAGTATTTT. The encoded protein is CAISESGASTDTQYF.

A single count supports this clonotype. CDR3 sequence: CASSLLLIAGVTNEQFF. The CDR3 region has the DNA TGTGCCAGCAGCTTATTATTGATTGCGGGAGTAACTAATGAGCAGTTCTTC. V and J are TRBV7-2 and TRBJ2-5, with 7 bases aligning to TRBD2. The DNA end lines up better with TRBJ2-1; the J call may be wrong. The CDR3 is 17 residues long. Germline V gene lookup returns CDR1 SGHTA and CDR2 FQGNSA.

This chain links TRBV25-1 with TRBJ2-1; tentative D call: TRBD2 (6 bases). The length of the CDR3 is 13 residues. V was pared by 1 base and J by 8 bases, with 9 bases between. CDR1 MGHDK and CDR2 SYGVNS come from the germline V gene. CDR3 coding DNA: TGTGCCAGCAGTGAATCGCGGGGCGATGAGCAGTTCTTC. Its translation is CASSESRGDEQFF.

By sample share, this clonotype is medium-sized (0.01 to 0.1%). The V and J genes are TRBV6-6 and TRBJ1-2, with no clear D. Deletions cut 0 bases from V and 6 bases from J, with 20 bases between. CDR3 length equals 17 residues. Germline V gene sequence: CDR1 MNHNY, CDR2 SVGAGI (reference sequence). CDR3 loop: CASSYSMVLDPGDGYTF. As DNA, the CDR3 is TGTGCCAGCAGTTACTCGATGGTTTTGGACCCCGGGGATGGCTACACCTTC.

The J gene is TRBJ1-2, the V gene TRBV20-1; D remains ambiguous. Germline loops: CDR1 DFQATT, CDR2 SNEGSKA (reference sequence). This CDR3 spans 14 amino acids. V lost 0 bases to trimming and J lost 7 bases, with 15 bases between them. The CDR3 DNA follows: TGCAGTGCTAGAGATGGCGTGGGCACCAGTGGCTACACCTTC. It codes for CSARDGVGTSGYTF.

This clonotype was observed many times. This could be a read error, since a much larger clone is one nucleotide away. In DNA form, the CDR3 reads TGTGCCAGCAGTTACTTGGGGACAGGAACTAATGAGCAGTACTTC. Translation: CASSYLGTGTNEQYF. The chain recombines TRBV6-6 with TRBJ2-5; 8 bases are a match to TRBD1. Germline CDR1 and CDR2: MNHNY and SVGAGI (reference sequence). V was clipped by 1 base and J by 11 bases; unmatched bases: 12. The CDR3 sequence is 15 residues long.

As DNA, the CDR3 is TGCGCCAGCAGCTGGAATACAGGGGGCGCCGAAAAACTGTTTTTT. It codes for CASSWNTGGAEKLFF. This rearrangement joins TRBV5-1 to TRBJ1-4, with 9 bases that match TRBD1. Germline V gene lookup returns CDR1 SGHRS and CDR2 YFSETQ. The CDR3 sequence is 15 residues long. J lost 8 bases, V lost 3 bases, and 8 bases had no gene match.

This clonotype was seen only once. The chain combines TRBV28 with TRBJ2-5; D remains unclear. The DNA end is a closer match to TRBJ2-7, so the J assignment may be wrong. The CDR3 has 14 amino acids. Germline CDR1 is MDHEN and CDR2 is SYDVKM. CDR3 sequence (DNA): TGTGCCAGCAGTTTAGGTACGTTTGCCTACGAGCAGTACTTC. Its translation is CASSLGTFAYEQYF.

The chain has TRBV7-3 and TRBJ2-7, with D possibly TRBD1 on 6 matching bases. CDR3 length equals 15 residues. CDR1 SGHTA and CDR2 FQGTGA come from the germline V gene. Trimming pared 1 base from V and 3 bases from J, leaving 13 bases between. The CDR3 here is CASSLMPGTRYEQYF. The CDR3, as DNA: TGTGCCAGCAGCTTAATGCCCGGGACACGCTACGAGCAGTACTTC. Drawing the rest from reference TRBV7-3 and TRBJ2-7, the complete variable domain is GAGVSQTPSNKVTEKGKYVELRCDPISGHTALYWYRQSLGQGPEFLIYFQGTGAADDSGLPNDRFFAVRPEGSVSTLKIQRTERGDSAVYLCASSLMPGTRYEQYFGPGTRLTVT.

This clonotype appeared many times. The genes are TRBV5-5 and TRBJ2-7, with 8 bases matching TRBD1. Trimming removed 4 bases from V and 3 bases from J; junction bases left unmatched: 9. The CDR3 length is 15 residues. Per the germline V gene, CDR1 is SGHKS and CDR2 is YYEKEE (reference sequence). The CDR3 coding sequence is TGTGCCAGCAGCACAACCCGGACAGGGTTCTACGAGCAGTACTTC. It yields the protein CASSTTRTGFYEQYF.

This rearrangement joins TRBV7-3 to TRBJ2-1; TRBD2 matches at 8 bases. TRBJ2-7 matches the DNA end more closely, so the J call is doubtful. Germline assignment: CDR1 SGHTA and CDR2 FQGTGA. The CDR3 consists of 17 residues. The CDR3 bases are TGTGCCAGCAGCTTAAACGCCGGGAGGGCATCCGGGAACGAGCAGTACTTC. This encodes CASSLNAGRASGNEQYF.

The chain uses TRBV7-8 and TRBJ2-5, with D possibly being TRBD1 (5 bases). The end of the DNA fits TRBJ2-7 better, so the J call may be wrong. Germline V gene lookup returns CDR1 SGHVS and CDR2 FQNEAQ. This CDR3 is built from 13 residues. This CDR3 reads CASSPRQRYEQYF. CDR3 coding DNA: TGTGCCAGCAGTCCCCGACAGCGCTACGAGCAGTACTTC.

For this clonotype: This likely comes from a read error, as the CDR3 has no conserved phenylalanine or tryptophan at its end. The DNA is left out, because the CDR3 cannot be placed on it with certainty; the CDR3 is given as TCRdb lists it. The chain joins TRBV7-2 to TRBJ2-6; the table's D call, TRBD1, was not checked against the DNA. The length of the CDR3 is 9 amino acids, counting both ends. The germline V gene encodes CDR1 SGHTA and CDR2 FQGNSA. CDR3 amino acids: CASSLPPTG.

To note about this clonotype: Just one base apart from a much larger clone, this may be a read error. Without the conserved terminal phenylalanine or tryptophan, this CDR3 likely stems from a read error. No DNA is shown, since the ends of the CDR3 on it are uncertain; the CDR3 is the one TCRdb lists. The chain uses TRBV15 and TRBJ2-7; the D call in the table, TRBD2, was not verified against the DNA. The length of the CDR3 is 8 amino acids, counting both ends. Germline V lookup: CDR1 LNHNV, CDR2 YYDKDF (reference sequence). CDR3 sequence: CVTSPLQR.

The chain joins TRBV11-2 to TRBJ2-3; 10 bases line up with TRBD2. The CDR3 extends over 17 amino acids. V dropped 5 bases and J dropped 14; count of bases not matched to a gene: 22. The V gene's germline CDR1 is SGHAT and CDR2 FQNNGV. CDR3 DNA sequence: TGTGCCAGCAGCGAATGGACTAGCGGAGAATACACCGGGGAGCTGTATTTT. Translating it yields CASSEWTSGEYTGELYF.

At least ten counts were recorded for this clonotype. The chain links TRBV9 to TRBJ2-1; 8 bases align to TRBD2. The CDR3 extends over 15 amino acids. Germline lookup yields CDR1 SGDLS and CDR2 YYNGEE. V lost 6 bases and J lost 4; bases outside the gene matches: 9. Written as DNA, the CDR3 is TGTGCCAGCACCCCTCCCGGGAGGGTTTACAATGAGCAGTTCTTC. Protein: CASTPPGRVYNEQFF.

J is TRBJ2-6 and V is TRBV7-3, with a weak D call TRBD1 (5 bases). The ends were cut back, 4 bases at V and 0 bases at J, with 7 bases in the middle. This CDR3 has 15 amino acids. Germline CDR1 is SGHTA and CDR2 is FQGTGA. DNA for the CDR3: TGTGCCAGCAGCTCCAGGGCCTCTGGGGCCAACGTCCTGACTTTC. Translating gives CASSSRASGANVLTF. Looking up the rest from reference TRBV7-3 and TRBJ2-6 gives the full variable domain: GAGVSQTPSNKVTEKGKYVELRCDPISGHTALYWYRQSLGQGPEFLIYFQGTGAADDSGLPNDRFFAVRPEGSVSTLKIQRTERGDSAVYLCASSSRASGANVLTFGAGSRLTVL.

V gene TRBV7-3 combines with J gene TRBJ1-1, with D perhaps matching TRBD1 (5 bases). This CDR3 has 17 residues. The V end lost 1 base, the J end lost 4 bases, and 19 bases lay between the germline ends. The germline gives CDR1 SGHTA, CDR2 FQGTGA. The CDR3 sequence is CASSLRRPGPSGTEAFF. CDR3 sequence (DNA): TGTGCCAGCAGCTTAAGGCGGCCGGGACCGTCCGGCACTGAAGCTTTCTTT.